These 13 T cell receptor beta chains were all obtained from the same sample, sequenced in a study of vaccination and CD4 T cells after COVID-19. For these receptors, no antigen is known. Sequencing of DNA taken from cultured CD4+ T cells relied on the Oncomine TCR Beta short-read assay. TCRdb used MiXCR to reprocess the PCR reads, holding one entry per CDR3 protein. The sample has 20,000 to 25,000 distinct CDR3 sequences, under 70% seen once. This sample's treatment: roughly ten-day PBMC culture with coronavirus spike peptide pools or control peptides (ViraFEST assay). The sequences come from CD4+ T cells from blood, cultured in vitro, collected after SARS-CoV-2 vaccination. The origin of the receptors is a human donor who received a COVID-19 vaccine.

The rearrangement uses TRBV20-1 and TRBJ1-5; 7 bases match TRBD1. The CDR3 contains 16 residues. The J segment lost 0 bases and the V segment lost 2 bases, leaving 7 bases of the junction unmatched. Germline V gene sequence: CDR1 DFQATT, CDR2 SNEGSKA (reference sequence). The CDR3: CSARPRQGFSNQPQHF. In DNA form, the CDR3 reads TGCAGTGCTAGACCCCGACAGGGATTTAGCAATCAGCCCCAGCATTTT.

This clonotype was observed a few times. The genes are TRBV24-1 and TRBJ2-2; 8 nucleotides agree with TRBD1. V gave up 4 bases and J gave up 1 base; unmatched junction bases: 7. Germline V lookup: CDR1 KGHDR, CDR2 SFDVKD. The length of the CDR3 is 17 residues. The CDR3 coding sequence is TGTGCCACCAGTGAAATACCGGACAGGGAGAACACCGGGGAGCTGTTTTTT. Translating it yields CATSEIPDRENTGELFF.

The chain employs TRBV7-9 and TRBJ1-3; D remains ambiguous. CDR3 length: 12 residues. Germline values: CDR1 SEHNR, CDR2 FQNEAQ (reference sequence). V lost 3 bases, J lost 8 bases, and 8 bases lay in between. CDR3 nucleotides: TGTGCCAGCAGCTTCATTCTGCACACCATATATTTT. The encoded protein is CASSFILHTIYF.

V is TRBV6-5 and J is TRBJ2-7; 8 positions match TRBD1. The CDR3 is 16 amino acids. The V segment lost 4 bases and the J segment 2 bases; nucleotides outside the gene matches: 10. CDR1 MNHEY and CDR2 SVGAGI come from the germline V gene. The CDR3, as DNA: TGTGCCAGCAGTTCCCTACAGGAGGACAGGGCCTACGAGCAGTACTTC. Translation: CASSSLQEDRAYEQYF.

This clonotype is a singleton in its sample. The J gene is TRBJ2-2, the V gene TRBV19, with D perhaps TRBD1 or TRBD2 (6 bases each). Deletions cut 7 bases from V and 2 bases from J, with 17 bases between. This CDR3 is built from 16 residues. Germline V lookup: CDR1 LNHDA, CDR2 SQIVND (reference sequence). The CDR3: CASKRGGPLNTGELFF. The CDR3 nucleotides are TGTGCCAGTAAACGTGGGGGGCCGCTAAACACCGGGGAGCTGTTTTTT.

The genes are TRBV11-2 and TRBJ1-6; the match to TRBD1 covers 8 bases. The CDR3 extends over 14 amino acids. With V trimmed by 6 bases and J by 8 bases, 6 bases remained unmatched. CDR1 and CDR2 from the germline V gene are SGHAT and FQNNGV. CDR3 nucleotide sequence: TGTGCCAGCAGTTCCGGGACAGGTTATTCACCCCTCCACTTT. The encoded protein is CASSSGTGYSPLHF. Variable domain in full (rest from reference TRBV11-2 and TRBJ1-6): EAGVAQSPRYKIIEKRQSVAFWCNPISGHATLYWYQQILGQGPKLLIQFQNNGVVDDSQLPKDRFSAERLKGVDSTLKIQPAKLEDSAVYLCASSSGTGYSPLHFGNGTRLTVT.

The rearrangement uses TRBV6-1 and TRBJ2-3; no clear D gene. Germline V gene data show CDR1 as MNHNS and CDR2 as SASEGT. The CDR3 is 13 residues long. With 3 bases removed from V and 10 bases from J, the gap between germline ends came to 14 bases. The CDR3 here is CASSDGSLSPQYF. CDR3 nucleotides: TGTGCCAGCAGTGATGGGTCCCTCTCACCGCAGTATTTT.

The V call is TRBV12-3 or TRBV12-4, the J call TRBJ1-2; perhaps TRBD1 as D (5 bases). The germline V and J ends were trimmed by 7 bases and 2 bases, with 14 bases remaining between them. This CDR3 spans 14 amino acids. CDR3 sequence (DNA): TGTGCCAGCACGCCCTCTAGGGGCAACTATGGCTACACCTTC. It codes for CASTPSRGNYGYTF.

J is TRBJ2-3 and V is TRBV10-3; TRBD1 might be the D (5 bases). V lost 6 bases to trimming and J lost 2 bases, with 12 bases between them. Germline lookup yields CDR1 ENHRY and CDR2 SYGVKD. The CDR3 runs 14 residues. This chain's CDR3 is CAIRRDRPTDTQYF. In DNA form, the CDR3 reads TGTGCCATCAGACGCGACAGACCCACAGATACGCAGTATTTT.

This chain connects TRBV2 to TRBJ1-6, with D unresolved. From germline, CDR1 is SNHLY and CDR2 FYNNEI. The CDR3 has 18 amino acids. Trimming took off 2 bases at V and 0 bases at J, with 14 bases between the two ends. CDR3 region: CASSENMGRSSYNSPLHF. The DNA of the CDR3 is TGTGCCAGCAGTGAAAATATGGGCAGGAGCTCCTATAATTCACCCCTCCACTTT.

The gene calls are TRBV19 and TRBJ1-4, with a possible D match to TRBD1 (5 bases). V was cut by 5 bases and J by 0 bases, with 13 bases left in between. CDR1 and CDR2 (germline): LNHDA, SQIVND (reference sequence). This CDR3 has 16 residues. CDR3: CASSFTRAATNEKLFF. CDR3 DNA sequence: TGTGCCAGTAGTTTTACCAGGGCTGCAACTAATGAAAAACTGTTTTTT.

This clonotype was seen a few times. The chain links TRBV7-9 to TRBJ1-2; 7 bases are a match to TRBD1. The trim removed 5 bases at V and 3 bases at J, leaving 6 bases unmatched. There are 14 residues in the CDR3. Germline CDR1 is SEHNR and CDR2 is FQNEAQ (reference sequence). CDR3 DNA: TGTGCCAGCAGCCTCAGACAGGGCGACTATGGCTACACCTTC. This gives the protein CASSLRQGDYGYTF.

The J gene is TRBJ2-7, the V gene TRBV25-1, with TRBD1 identical over 7 bases. V gave up 5 bases and J gave up 4 bases; unmatched junction bases: 2. Germline loops: CDR1 MGHDK, CDR2 SYGVNS. This CDR3 contains 12 residues. The CDR3 DNA is TGTGCCAGCAGTCCCAGGGGGTACGAGCAGTACTTC. As protein: CASSPRGYEQYF.